These 11 T cell receptor beta chains share one sample of origin, sequenced in a study of cytomegalovirus exposure and HLA in healthy donors. A multiplex PCR was run with 60 Vbeta primers and 13 Jbeta primers. This table comes from immunoSEQ multiplex PCR, and its TCRdb copy is limited to in-frame clones, with some not included. The sample holds roughly 70,000 clones, around 72% seen once. Sample: PBMCs. These receptors originate from a male donor in good health and CMV-seropositive.

The genes are TRBV5-6 and TRBJ2-1; 12 bases agree with TRBD2. The ends lost 5 bases at V and 6 bases at J; junction bases unmatched: 6. CDR3 length: 15 amino acids. The germline V gene has CDR1 SGHDT and CDR2 YYEEEE. The CDR3 loop reads CASSPGLAGTNEQFF. CDR3 in DNA: TGTGCCAGCAGTCCTGGACTAGCGGGAACCAATGAGCAGTTCTTC.

J is TRBJ1-5 and V is TRBV19, with 9 bases that match TRBD1. Per germline, CDR1 LNHDA and CDR2 SQIVND (reference sequence). V was clipped by 3 bases and J by 4 bases; unmatched bases: 13. The CDR3 loop spans 18 amino acids. The CDR3 DNA follows: TGTGCCAGTAGTATTGGGGTTTATGGACAGGGGTCGAATCAGCCCCAGCATTTT. Translating it yields CASSIGVYGQGSNQPQHF.

The V and J genes are TRBV6-1 and TRBJ1-1; D is possibly TRBD1 (6 bases). Germline values: CDR1 MNHNS, CDR2 SASEGT. Deletions cut 3 bases from V and 1 base from J, with 6 bases between. The CDR3 sequence is 13 residues long. The DNA of the CDR3 is TGTGCCAGCAGTGACAGGGGGAACACTGAAGCTTTCTTT. Its protein product is CASSDRGNTEAFF.

This clone was seen a single time. V is TRBV6-5 and J is TRBJ1-5, with a tentative D call TRBD1 (6 bases). This CDR3 comprises 13 residues. V was pared by 6 bases and J by 6 bases, with 12 bases between. In germline, CDR1 is MNHEY, CDR2 SVGAGI. CDR3: CASRRGGGQPQHF. Written as DNA, the CDR3 is TGTGCCAGCAGGAGAGGGGGTGGTCAGCCCCAGCATTTT.

This chain joins TRBV18 and TRBJ1-2, with D tentatively TRBD1 (6 bases). The CDR3 has 15 residues. Germline assignment: CDR1 KGHSH and CDR2 LQKENI. V shed 1 base and J shed 3 bases, with 12 bases lying between them. As DNA, the CDR3 is TGTGCCAGCTCACCACGTACGACAGGAGACTATGGCTACACCTTC. It encodes CASSPRTTGDYGYTF.

This rearrangement joins TRBV11-2 to TRBJ2-7; D might be TRBD2 (6 bases). V gave up 0 bases and J gave up 11 bases, with 14 bases separating them. Germline-derived CDR1 and CDR2 are SGHAT and FQNNGV. CDR3 size: 13 residues. The CDR3 DNA reads TGTGCCAGCAGCTTAGATTCACCGGGGGAAAAGTACTTC. It specifies CASSLDSPGEKYF.

This rearrangement joins TRBV6-1 to TRBJ2-7; 7 bases align to TRBD1. In germline, CDR1 is MNHNS, CDR2 SASEGT. V trimming: 1 base; J trimming: 9 bases; junction bases outside the gene matches: 6. The CDR3 spans 13 residues. The CDR3 DNA reads as TGTGCCAGCAGTGAAGTTGAGGGGGCAGTGCAGTACTTC. Amino acid sequence: CASSEVEGAVQYF.

The chain uses TRBV14 and TRBJ1-1; D is unresolved. CDR3 length equals 16 residues. The V and J ends lost 4 bases and 3 bases respectively, with 18 bases between them. Per germline, CDR1 SGHDN and CDR2 FVKESK. The CDR3 sequence is CASSPTWWSGYTEAFF. Written as DNA, the CDR3 is TGTGCCAGCAGCCCAACATGGTGGAGCGGGTACACTGAAGCTTTCTTT.

The V gene is TRBV6-5, the J gene TRBJ2-2; 7 nucleotides align to TRBD1. The CDR3 extends over 15 amino acids. The J segment lost 0 bases and the V segment lost 6 bases, leaving 4 bases of the junction unmatched. Per the germline V gene, CDR1 is MNHEY and CDR2 is SVGAGI. The CDR3 DNA reads as TGTGCCAGCAGCCAGGGACAGCCGAACACCGGGGAGCTGTTTTTT. Encoded protein: CASSQGQPNTGELFF.

In its sample, this clone was seen a few times. The CDR3 sequence is CASSRGTGGDNEQFF. DNA for the CDR3: TGCGCCAGCAGCCGAGGGACAGGGGGTGACAATGAGCAGTTCTTC. The chain links TRBV5-1 to TRBJ2-1; 11 positions match TRBD1. The CDR3 is 15 amino acids. CDR1 is SGHRS and CDR2 is YFSETQ in the germline V gene. V dropped 4 bases and J dropped 5; count of bases not matched to a gene: 5.

The rearrangement uses TRBV11-2 and TRBJ2-7, with a possible D match to TRBD2 (6 bases). The CDR3 sequence is 11 residues long. Germline values: CDR1 SGHAT, CDR2 FQNNGV. Trimming pared 4 bases from V and 7 bases from J, leaving 8 bases between. This CDR3 is CASSWAGEQYF. CDR3 nucleotide sequence: TGTGCCAGCAGCTGGGCGGGGGAGCAGTACTTC. Variable domain in full (rest from reference TRBV11-2 and TRBJ2-7): EAGVAQSPRYKIIEKRQSVAFWCNPISGHATLYWYQQILGQGPKLLIQFQNNGVVDDSQLPKDRFSAERLKGVDSTLKIQPAKLEDSAVYLCASSWAGEQYFGPGTRLTVT.